This T cell receptor (beta chain) appears in the sequencing data of a study of T cell responses to AZD1222 COVID-19 vaccine. Trimming removed 5 bases at V and 11 bases at J, with 12 bases between. Per the germline V gene, CDR1 is SGHAT and CDR2 is FQNNGV. This CDR3 is 11 amino acids long. The data were produced by immunoSEQ multiplex PCR, yet TCRdb's version contains in-frame clones alone and is incomplete. Of more than 95,000 clones detected, about 90% appear once; the ten largest clones hold about 4%. The clonotype originates from an adult in good health. This chain uses TRBV11-2 with TRBJ1-1, with D unclear. This sample comprised peripheral blood, obtained on day 0 of MenACWY control vaccination. The CDR3 here is CASSHSLGAFF. Written as DNA, the CDR3 is TGTGCCAGCAGCCACTCTTTGGGCGCTTTCTTT.